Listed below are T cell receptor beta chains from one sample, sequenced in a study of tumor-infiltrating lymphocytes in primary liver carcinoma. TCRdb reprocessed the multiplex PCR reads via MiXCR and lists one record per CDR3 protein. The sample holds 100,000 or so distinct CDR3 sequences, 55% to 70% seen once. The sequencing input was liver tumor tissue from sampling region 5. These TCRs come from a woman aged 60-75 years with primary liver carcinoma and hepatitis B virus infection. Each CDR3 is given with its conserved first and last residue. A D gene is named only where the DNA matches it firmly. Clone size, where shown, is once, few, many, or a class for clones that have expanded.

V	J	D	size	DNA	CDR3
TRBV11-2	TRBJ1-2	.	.	TGTACCAGCAGCTTAACAACACAGGGAGATGGTGGCTACGCCTTC	CTSSLTTQGDGGYAF
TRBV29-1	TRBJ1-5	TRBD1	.	TGCTGCGTTGAAATCAGGGGGCGAGGCACAGATACGCAGCATTTT	CCVEIRGRGTDTQHF
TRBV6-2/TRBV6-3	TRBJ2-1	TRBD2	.	TGTGACTGCAGGACTAGCGGTTCCTACAATGAGCAGTTCTTC	CDCRTSGSYNEQFF
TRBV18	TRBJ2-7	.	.	TGTGCCAGCTCACCTCCCTCTCCTACAGGAGTGGCGTTCGAGCAGTACTTC	CASSPPSPTGVAFEQYF
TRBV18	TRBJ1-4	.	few	TGTGCCAGCTCACCTTCGACAGAAACTAATGAAAAACTGTTTTTT	CASSPSTETNEKLFF
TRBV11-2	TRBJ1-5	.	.	TGTGCCTGCAGCTTTGACTGTAGCAATCAGCCCCGGCATTTT	CACSFDCSNQPRHF
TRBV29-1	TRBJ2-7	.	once	TGTAGCGTTGAAGATACAGGCTACGACCAGTACTTC	CSVEDTGYDQYF
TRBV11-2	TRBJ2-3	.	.	TGCGCCAGCAGCTTAGATGCAGGGCCCACAAATACGCAGTATTTT	CASSLDAGPTNTQYF
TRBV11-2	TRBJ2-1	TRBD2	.	TGTGATAGCAGCAGGAGACTAGCGGGAGGGACGGGGGATGAGCAGTTCTTC	CDSSRRLAGGTGDEQFF
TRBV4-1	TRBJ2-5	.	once	TGCGCCAGCGGCCCAAAGGACAAGGGAGAGACCCAGTACTTC	CASGPKDKGETQYF
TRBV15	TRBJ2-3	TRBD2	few	TGTGCCACCAGCAGAGTGAGGGGTAGCGGGAGTACAGATACGCAGTATTTT	CATSRVRGSGSTDTQYF
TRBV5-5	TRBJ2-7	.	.	TGTGCCAGCAGCTTGAGTGACAACTCCTACGAGCAATACTTC	CASSLSDNSYEQYF
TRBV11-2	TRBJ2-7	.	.	TGTGCCAACAGGTTAGAGGGCGACCAGCAGTACTTC	CANRLEGDQQYF
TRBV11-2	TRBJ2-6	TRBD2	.	TGTGCCAGTAGCCAGACTAGCGGGGGGTCTTGGGCCAACGTCCTGACTTTC	CASSQTSGGSWANVLTF
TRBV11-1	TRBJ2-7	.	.	TGTGCCAGGAGCTTACCGGAAAACCACGAGCAGTACTTC	CARSLPENHEQYF
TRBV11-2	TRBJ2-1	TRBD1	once	TGTGTCAGCAGCACGACTACAGGGGAAGAGCAGTTCTTC	CVSSTTTGEEQFF
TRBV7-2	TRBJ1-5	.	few	TGTGCCAGCAGCTTAGCGGGAGGGCTAGGGCAGCCCCAGCATTTT	CASSLAGGLGQPQHF
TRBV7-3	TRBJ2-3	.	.	TGTGCCAGCGGGACTTGCGCACTGGATACGCAGTATTTT	CASGTCALDTQYF
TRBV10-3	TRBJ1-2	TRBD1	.	TGTGTCATCAGTGATTACGGACAGGCTTCTGGCTACACTTTC	CVISDYGQASGYTF